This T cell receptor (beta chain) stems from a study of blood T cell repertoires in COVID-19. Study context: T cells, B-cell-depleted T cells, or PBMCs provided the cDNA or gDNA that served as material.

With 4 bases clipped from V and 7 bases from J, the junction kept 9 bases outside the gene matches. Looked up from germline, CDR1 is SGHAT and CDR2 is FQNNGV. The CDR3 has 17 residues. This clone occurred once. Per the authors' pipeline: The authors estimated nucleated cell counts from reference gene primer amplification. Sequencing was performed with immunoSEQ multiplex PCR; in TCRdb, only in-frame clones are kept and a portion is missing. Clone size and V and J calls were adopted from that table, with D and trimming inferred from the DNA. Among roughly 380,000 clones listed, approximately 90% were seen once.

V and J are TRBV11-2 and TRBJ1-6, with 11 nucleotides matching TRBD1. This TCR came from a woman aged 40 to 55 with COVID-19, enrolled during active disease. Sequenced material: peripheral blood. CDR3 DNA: TGTGCCAGCAGCTCCGGGACAGGGGGAATGTCGAATTCACCCCTCCACTTT. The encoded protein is CASSSGTGGMSNSPLHF.